What follows describes a single TCR beta chain. The antigen is unknown. Possible read error: a much larger clone is one base away. This sample is part of a study of vaccination and CD4 T cells after COVID-19. Germline values: CDR1 MGHRA, CDR2 YSYEKL. The V and J ends lost 5 bases and 11 bases respectively, with 14 bases between them. The CDR3 length is 12 residues. Sequenced with the Oncomine TCR Beta short-read assay was DNA taken from cultured CD4+ T cells. MiXCR was run by TCRdb on the PCR reads, yielding one entry per CDR3 protein. The repertoire includes approximately 23,000 distinct CDR3 sequences, around a third of them detected once, and around 12% sits in the top ten. Treatment indicated: roughly ten-day PBMC culture with coronavirus spike peptide pools or control peptides (ViraFEST assay).

This receptor was identified in a human donor with COVID-19. The chain links TRBV4-1 to TRBJ2-3, with D possibly being TRBD2 (5 bases). The specimen sequenced was cultured CD4+ T cells from blood. CDR3 residues: CASSSDGERQYF. The CDR3 nucleotides are TGCGCCAGCAGCTCGGACGGGGAACGGCAGTATTTT.